This T cell receptor (beta chain) was documented in a study of regulatory T cells in long-lasting Graves disease. Regarding time point: persistent/refractory GD, antithyroid drugs over 5 years with positive TRAb. TCR sequences were obtained from RNA taken from PBMCs. The authors built TCR beta libraries using iRepertoire HTBI primers and Arm-PCR of CDR3 regions. TCRdb analysed the multiplex PCR reads with MiXCR anew, one entry per CDR3 protein. Here the sample spans some 420,000 distinct CDR3 sequences, roughly 23% being singletons. There are many counts of this clonotype. Per germline, CDR1 DFQATT and CDR2 SNEGSKA (reference sequence). J was trimmed by 3 bases and V by 5 bases; bases with no gene match: 6. The CDR3 length is 13 residues.

The TCR sequence derives from a female donor with Graves disease. The gene calls are TRBV20-1 and TRBJ1-1, with 7 bases identical to TRBD1. The sample in question was peripheral blood mononuclear cells (PBMCs), obtained when the disease was refractory, from a patient treated with antithyroid drugs. Written as DNA, the CDR3 is TGCAGTGCTGCAGACAGGGTCGACACTGAAGCTTTCTTT. It is translated as CSAADRVDTEAFF.